The 16 T cell receptor beta chains reported below all come from one sample, sequenced in a study of T cells in Graves' hyperthyroidism and ophthalmopathy. The TCR beta CDR3 regions underwent amplification using RNA transcripts as the source. An initial round of RT-PCR targeting the TCR CDR3 relied on the HTBI primer set. From the multiplex PCR reads, TCRdb called clonotypes with MiXCR, one entry per CDR3 protein. The sample has around 110,000 distinct CDR3 sequences; about 15% are singletons. The specimen sequenced was blood. The origin of the receptors is a woman aged 45 to 65 with Graves' hyperthyroidism.

There are many counts of this clonotype. The chain couples TRBV7-8 to TRBJ1-6; unclear D gene. V shed 3 bases and J shed 0 bases, with 3 bases lying between them. Germline-derived CDR1 and CDR2 are SGHVS and FQNEAQ. This CDR3 has 14 residues. The CDR3 DNA sequence: TGTGCCAGCAGCTTGGGCTCCTATAATTCACCCCTCCACTTT. This codes for CASSLGSYNSPLHF.

This clonotype was observed many times. This rearrangement joins TRBV4-1 to TRBJ2-5; 10 bases are a match to TRBD1. CDR3 length: 16 amino acids. The J segment lost 3 bases and the V segment lost 4 bases, leaving 8 bases of the junction unmatched. Germline V CDR1 and CDR2: MGHRA, YSYEKL. CDR3 in amino acids: CASSRAPTGGEETQYF. The CDR3 coding sequence is TGCGCCAGCAGCCGCGCTCCGACAGGGGGCGAAGAGACCCAGTACTTC.

This clonotype was picked up many times. The chain uses TRBV4-1 and TRBJ2-2, with 7 bases aligning to TRBD1. V shed 4 bases, J shed 5 bases, and the junction held 4 bases outside the gene matches. Germline V gene data show CDR1 as MGHRA and CDR2 as YSYEKL. This CDR3 comprises 14 residues. This chain's CDR3 is CASSPQTGTGELFF. DNA for the CDR3: TGCGCCAGCAGCCCCCAGACAGGGACCGGGGAGCTGTTTTTT.

This clonotype was counted at least ten times. The chain couples TRBV28 to TRBJ2-3; 8 bases align to TRBD1. The length of the CDR3 is 15 residues. V lost 7 bases, J lost 6 bases, and 12 bases stayed unmatched. Germline-derived CDR1 and CDR2 are MDHEN and SYDVKM. The CDR3 loop is CASTPSGTGDDTQYF. The CDR3 DNA reads as TGTGCCAGCACCCCGTCCGGGACAGGAGATGATACGCAGTATTTT.

There are many counts of this clonotype. It may be a read error: a sequence one base away is much more abundant. This chain uses TRBV13 with TRBJ2-3, with a possible D match to TRBD2 (6 bases). Trimming removed 7 bases at V and 0 bases at J, with 17 bases between. The CDR3 consists of 16 residues. CDR1 PRHDT and CDR2 FYEKMQ come from the germline V gene (reference sequence). This CDR3 is CASIARGTVSTDTQYF. The CDR3 coding sequence is TGTGCCAGCATCGCCCGCGGGACTGTTAGCACAGATACGCAGTATTTT.

Many counts were recorded for this clonotype. The chain is built from TRBV28 and TRBJ2-7; 10 bases line up with TRBD2. Germline CDR1 reads MDHEN; CDR2 reads SYDVKM. The trim removed 5 bases at V and 4 bases at J, leaving 5 bases unmatched. The CDR3 covers 14 residues. CDR3 loop: CASSVAGGRYEQYV. CDR3 nucleotides: TGTGCCAGCAGTGTAGCGGGGGGCCGTTACGAGCAGTACGTC.

In this sample, this clonotype turned up many times. The V gene is TRBV29-1, the J gene TRBJ2-5; D ambiguous. Looked up from germline, CDR1 is SQVTM and CDR2 is ANQGSEA. The V end was cut by 3 bases, the J end by 3 bases, with 17 bases between. The CDR3 covers 15 residues. CDR3: CSVDSLENIEETQYF. CDR3 nucleotides: TGCAGCGTTGATTCCCTTGAGAACATAGAAGAGACCCAGTACTTC.

This clonotype came up many times. This chain links TRBV19 with TRBJ2-7; D ambiguous. CDR1 and CDR2 from the germline V gene are LNHDA and SQIVND (reference sequence). V lost 7 bases and J 1 base, leaving 14 bases between the germline ends. This CDR3 contains 14 residues. The CDR3 spells CASKPAVGSYEQYF. CDR3 DNA sequence: TGTGCCAGTAAGCCCGCTGTGGGGTCCTACGAGCAGTACTTC.

This clonotype has ten or more counts. J is TRBJ1-1 and V is TRBV24-1; 7 bases are shared with TRBD1. Trimming removed 7 bases from V and 3 bases from J; junction bases left unmatched: 4. Germline CDR1 reads KGHDR; CDR2 reads SFDVKD. The CDR3 sequence is 13 residues long. In DNA form, the CDR3 reads TGTGCCACCAGAGAACAGGGGTACACTGAAGCTTTCTTT. It translates to CATREQGYTEAFF.

This clonotype was detected many times. V gene TRBV6-1 combines with J gene TRBJ2-7; 7 bases fit TRBD1. This CDR3 is built from 14 residues. CDR1 MNHNS and CDR2 SASEGT come from the germline V gene. The J segment lost 2 bases and the V segment lost 9 bases, leaving 10 bases of the junction unmatched. The CDR3 region has the DNA TGTGCCAGTTCAACCGGGACAGCAACCTACGAGCAGTACTTC. It specifies CASSTGTATYEQYF.

V gene TRBV7-8 combines with J gene TRBJ1-1, with D possibly TRBD1 on 5 matching bases. The CDR3 is 16 amino acids. Germline CDR1 reads SGHVS; CDR2 reads FQNEAQ. The germline V and J ends were trimmed by 5 bases and 0 bases, with 16 bases remaining between them. The CDR3 region has the DNA TGTGCCAGCAGCCTCAGCCAGGGTCGAATGAACACTGAAGCTTTCTTT. It specifies CASSLSQGRMNTEAFF.

This clonotype came up many times. This chain links TRBV6-1 with TRBJ1-2; unclear D gene. Between the trimmed V and J ends, which lost 2 bases and 1 base, there was a span of 11 bases. Per the germline V gene, CDR1 is MNHNS and CDR2 is SASEGT. The CDR3 spans 15 residues. This CDR3 is CASSEPRENNYGYTF. The CDR3 region has the DNA TGTGCCAGCAGTGAACCCCGGGAGAATAACTATGGCTACACCTTC.

This clonotype was observed many times. The V gene is TRBV11-2, the J gene TRBJ2-5, with TRBD1 matching 12 bases. Losses at the gene ends were 5 bases for V and 4 bases for J; bases not matched to a gene: 8. Germline loops: CDR1 SGHAT, CDR2 FQNNGV. The CDR3 totals 16 residues. The chain's CDR3 is CASSDRDRGRLETQYF. The CDR3 bases are TGTGCCAGCAGCGACCGGGACAGGGGGCGGCTAGAGACCCAGTACTTC.

This clonotype has at least ten counts. This chain joins TRBV5-6 and TRBJ1-1; D possibly corresponds to TRBD1 (5 bases). V lost 6 bases, J lost 4 bases, and 16 bases lay in between. CDR3 length: 14 residues. Germline assignment: CDR1 SGHDT and CDR2 YYEEEE. The CDR3 DNA is TGTGCCAGCATCGACAGCGGCCCGAGCACTGAAGCTTTCTTT. Its translation is CASIDSGPSTEAFF.

This clonotype was observed at least ten times. A much larger clone differs by one base, so this may be a read error. The rearrangement joins TRBV11-2 to TRBJ2-4; 8 bases align to TRBD2. The CDR3 spans 15 residues. Germline V gene lookup returns CDR1 SGHAT and CDR2 FQNNGV. The CDR3 DNA sequence: TGTGCCAGCAGCGGAAGAAGCGGGGGCAAAAACATTCAGCACTTC. Its protein is CASSGRSGGKNIQHF.

This clonotype was counted ten times or more. The rearrangement uses TRBV7-8 and TRBJ2-1; 7 bases map to TRBD1. The trim removed 5 bases at V and 8 bases at J, leaving 15 bases unmatched. Germline V CDR1 and CDR2: SGHVS, FQNEAQ. This CDR3 has 16 amino acids. Here the CDR3 DNA reads TGTGCCAGCAGCCCGTATACAGGGGCCGCGGGCGATGAGCAGTTCTTC. Translation gives CASSPYTGAAGDEQFF.